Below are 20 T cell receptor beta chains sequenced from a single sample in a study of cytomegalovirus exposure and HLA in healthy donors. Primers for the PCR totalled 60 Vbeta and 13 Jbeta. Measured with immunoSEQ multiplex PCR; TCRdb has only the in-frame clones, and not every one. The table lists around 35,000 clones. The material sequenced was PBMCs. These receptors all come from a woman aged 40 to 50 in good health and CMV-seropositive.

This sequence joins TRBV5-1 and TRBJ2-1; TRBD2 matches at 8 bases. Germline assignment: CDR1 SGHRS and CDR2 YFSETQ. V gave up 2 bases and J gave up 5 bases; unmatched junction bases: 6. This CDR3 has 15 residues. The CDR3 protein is CASSFGTRTDNEQFF. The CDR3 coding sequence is TGCGCCAGCAGCTTCGGGACTAGGACGGACAATGAGCAGTTCTTC.

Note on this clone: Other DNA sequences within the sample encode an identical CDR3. The chain's CDR3 is CASSLRTTGGNQPQHF. The CDR3 DNA reads TGTGCCAGCAGCTTGAGAACGACAGGGGGCAATCAGCCCCAGCATTTT. This chain connects TRBV5-6 to TRBJ1-5; TRBD1 matches at 8 bases. CDR1 SGHDT and CDR2 YYEEEE come from the germline V gene. The CDR3 is made up of 16 amino acids. Trimming cost V 1 base and J 2 bases; bases outside gene matches: 5.

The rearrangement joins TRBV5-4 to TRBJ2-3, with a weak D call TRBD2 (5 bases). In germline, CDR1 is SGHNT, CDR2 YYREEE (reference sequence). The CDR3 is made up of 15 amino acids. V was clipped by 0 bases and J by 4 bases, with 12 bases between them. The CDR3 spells CASSLDSAAADTQYF. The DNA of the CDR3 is TGTGCCAGCAGCTTGGATTCAGCGGCGGCAGATACGCAGTATTTT.

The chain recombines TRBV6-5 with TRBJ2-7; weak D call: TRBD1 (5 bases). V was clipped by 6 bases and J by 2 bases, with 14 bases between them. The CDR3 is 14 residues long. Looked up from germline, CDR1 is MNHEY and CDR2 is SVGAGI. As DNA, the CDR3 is TGTGCCAGCAGATCAGGGCCCGGAACCTACGAGCAGTACTTC. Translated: CASRSGPGTYEQYF.

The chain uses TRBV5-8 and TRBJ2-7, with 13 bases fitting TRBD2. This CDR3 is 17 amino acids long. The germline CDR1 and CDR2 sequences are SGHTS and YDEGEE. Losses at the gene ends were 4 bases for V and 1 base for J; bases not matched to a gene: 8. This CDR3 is CASSHGLAGVRSYEQYF. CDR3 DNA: TGTGCCAGCAGCCACGGACTAGCGGGAGTACGGTCCTACGAGCAGTACTTC.

This CDR3 reads CASSTGPGTGRYTF. The CDR3 DNA follows: TGTGCCAGCAGCACCGGGCCCGGGACAGGGCGCTACACCTTC. J is TRBJ1-2 and V is TRBV7-9; 9 positions agree with TRBD1. Germline V gives CDR1 SEHNR, CDR2 FQNEAQ (reference sequence). The CDR3 loop spans 14 amino acids. Trimming took 5 bases from V and 9 from J; bases not matched to a gene: 10.

CDR3 region: CASGTGGNTEAFF. The CDR3 DNA reads as TGTGCCAGCGGTACAGGGGGCAACACTGAAGCTTTCTTT. The chain has TRBV19 and TRBJ1-1; 9 nucleotides agree with TRBD1. The CDR3 is 13 residues long. The V and J ends lost 9 bases and 2 bases, in that order; junction bases with no gene match: 4. Germline loops: CDR1 LNHDA, CDR2 SQIVND (reference sequence). The entire variable domain, with the rest obtained from reference TRBV19 and TRBJ1-1, is as follows: DGGITQSPKYLFRKEGQNVTLSCEQNLNHDAMYWYRQDPGQGLRLIYYSQIVNDFQKGDIAEGYSVSREKKESFPLTVTSAQKNPTAFYLCASGTGGNTEAFFGQGTRLTVV.

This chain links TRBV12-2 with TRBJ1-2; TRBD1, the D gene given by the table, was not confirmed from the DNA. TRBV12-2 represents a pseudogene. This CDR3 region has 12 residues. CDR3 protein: CASRSNSWTGPF. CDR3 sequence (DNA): TGTGCAAGTCGCTCCAATTCGTGGACAGGGCCCTTC.

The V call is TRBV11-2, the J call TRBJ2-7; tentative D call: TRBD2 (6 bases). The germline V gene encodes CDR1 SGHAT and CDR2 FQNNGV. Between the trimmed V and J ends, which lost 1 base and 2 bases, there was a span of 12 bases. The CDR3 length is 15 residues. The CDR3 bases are TGTGCCAGCAGCTTAGGGCGGGGACCGCCCTACGAGCAGTACTTC. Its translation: CASSLGRGPPYEQYF.

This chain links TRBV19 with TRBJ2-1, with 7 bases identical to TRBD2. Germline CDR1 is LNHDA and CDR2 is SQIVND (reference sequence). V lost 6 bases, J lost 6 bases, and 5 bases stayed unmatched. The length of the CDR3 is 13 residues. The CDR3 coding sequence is TGTGCCAGTAGCGTTTCTAGCGGCAATGAGCAGTTCTTC. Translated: CASSVSSGNEQFF.

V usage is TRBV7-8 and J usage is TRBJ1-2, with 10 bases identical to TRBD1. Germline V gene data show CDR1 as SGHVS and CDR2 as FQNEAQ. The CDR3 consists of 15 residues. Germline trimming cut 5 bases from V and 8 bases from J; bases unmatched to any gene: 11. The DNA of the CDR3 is TGTGCCAGCAGCCTCCGGGACAGGGGTCGGGGAGGCTACACCTTC. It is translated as CASSLRDRGRGGYTF.

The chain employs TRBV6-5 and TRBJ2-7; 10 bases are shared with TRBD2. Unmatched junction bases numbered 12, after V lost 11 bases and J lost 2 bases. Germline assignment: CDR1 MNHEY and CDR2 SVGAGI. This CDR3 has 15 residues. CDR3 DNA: TGTGCCTCCAGCCGGGGGCTAGCGGGAGCCTACGAGCAGTACTTC. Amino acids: CASSRGLAGAYEQYF.

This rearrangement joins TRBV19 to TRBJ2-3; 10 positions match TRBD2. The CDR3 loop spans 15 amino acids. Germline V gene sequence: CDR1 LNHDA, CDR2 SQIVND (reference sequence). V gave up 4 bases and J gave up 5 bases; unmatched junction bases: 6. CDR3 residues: CASSNSGRGRDTQYF. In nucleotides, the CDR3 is TGTGCCAGTAGTAACAGCGGGAGGGGGAGAGATACGCAGTATTTT.

CDR3 DNA sequence: TGTGCCAGCAGCAGTTATAGCGGCACAGATACGCAGTATTTT. Translating it yields CASSSYSGTDTQYF. The chain uses TRBV5-4 and TRBJ2-3, with TRBD2 as a possible D gene (5 bases). The CDR3 is made up of 14 amino acids. V lost 4 bases and J 1 base, leaving 10 bases between the germline ends. Germline V CDR1 and CDR2: SGHNT, YYREEE (reference sequence).

CDR3 loop: CASSTQGRVDGYTF. The CDR3 region has the DNA TGTGCCAGCAGTACCCAGGGCAGGGTAGATGGCTACACCTTC. The chain is built from TRBV6-5 and TRBJ1-2, with D possibly TRBD1 on 5 matching bases. This CDR3 is built from 14 residues. V lost 5 bases and J lost 6, with 16 bases in between. Germline CDR1 and CDR2: MNHEY and SVGAGI.

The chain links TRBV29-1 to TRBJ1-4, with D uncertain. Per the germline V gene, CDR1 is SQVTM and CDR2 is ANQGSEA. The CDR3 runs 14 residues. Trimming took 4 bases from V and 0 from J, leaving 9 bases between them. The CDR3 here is CSVGAYATNEKLFF. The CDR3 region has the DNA TGCAGCGTTGGGGCCTATGCAACTAATGAAAAACTGTTTTTT.

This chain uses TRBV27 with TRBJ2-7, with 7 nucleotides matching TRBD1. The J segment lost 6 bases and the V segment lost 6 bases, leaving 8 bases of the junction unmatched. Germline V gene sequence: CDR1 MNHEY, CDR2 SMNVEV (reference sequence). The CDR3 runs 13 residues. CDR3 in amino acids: CASRGNRGGEQYF. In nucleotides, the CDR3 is TGTGCCAGCAGGGGAAACAGGGGTGGCGAGCAGTACTTC.

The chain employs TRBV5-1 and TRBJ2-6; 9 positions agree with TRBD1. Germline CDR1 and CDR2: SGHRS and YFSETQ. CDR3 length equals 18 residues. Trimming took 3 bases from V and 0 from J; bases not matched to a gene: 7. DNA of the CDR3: TGCGCCAGCAGCTCAGGACAGGGGTCGAGCTCTGGGGCCAACGTCCTGACTTTC. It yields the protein CASSSGQGSSSGANVLTF.

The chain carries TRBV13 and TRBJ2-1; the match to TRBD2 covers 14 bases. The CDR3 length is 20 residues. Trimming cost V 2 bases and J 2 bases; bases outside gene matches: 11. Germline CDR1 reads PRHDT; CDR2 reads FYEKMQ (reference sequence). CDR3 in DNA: TGTGCCAGCAGCTTATATTCCCGGACTAGCGGGAGGAGGACCTACAATGAGCAGTTCTTC. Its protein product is CASSLYSRTSGRRTYNEQFF.

The CDR3 spells CASSYRTGNTEAFF. In nucleotides, the CDR3 is TGTGCCAGCAGCTACCGTACAGGGAACACTGAAGCTTTCTTT. The chain recombines TRBV13 with TRBJ1-1, with D tentatively TRBD1 (5 bases). The length of the CDR3 is 14 residues. Germline V CDR1 and CDR2: PRHDT, FYEKMQ (reference sequence). V was trimmed by 4 bases and J by 1 base, leaving 10 bases between them.